These 14 T cell receptor beta chains were sequenced from one sample in a study of T cell responses to AZD1222 COVID-19 vaccine. Some clones are missing from TCRdb's copy, which holds only in-frame ones; the method was immunoSEQ multiplex PCR. The sample records about 110,000 clones, nearly 90% being singletons. Sequenced here: peripheral blood, sampled 28 days after the second AZD1222 dose. Receptors originate from an adult who received the AZD1222 COVID-19 vaccine.

The CDR3 DNA sequence: TGTGCCAGCAGCCCGACGAGTAGCAGTGAAGCTTTCTTT. This codes for CASSPTSSSEAFF. The chain is built from TRBV7-9 and TRBJ1-1, with no clear D. In germline, CDR1 is SEHNR, CDR2 FQNEAQ (reference sequence). This CDR3 region has 13 residues. V lost 5 bases, J lost 7 bases, and 14 bases lay in between.

The V and J genes are TRBV9 and TRBJ2-3; TRBD1 or TRBD2 may be the D gene (6 bases each). Germline V lookup: CDR1 SGDLS, CDR2 YYNGEE. The CDR3 runs to 16 residues. V lost 4 bases to trimming and J lost 3 bases, with 18 bases between them. As DNA, the CDR3 is TGTGCCAGCAGCTTACGCCTGGGGGGCGGTACAGATACGCAGTATTTT. It is translated as CASSLRLGGGTDTQYF.

The rearrangement joins TRBV5-1 to TRBJ1-3; tentative D call: TRBD1 (6 bases). The CDR3 sequence is 14 residues long. V was clipped by 0 bases and J by 4 bases, with 8 bases between them. Germline assignment: CDR1 SGHRS and CDR2 YFSETQ. Written as DNA, the CDR3 is TGCGCCAGCAGCTTGGGACAGGAGGGAAACACCATATATTTT. The encoded protein is CASSLGQEGNTIYF. Full variable domain (missing parts from reference TRBV5-1 and TRBJ1-3): KAGVTQTPRYLIKTRGQQVTLSCSPISGHRSVSWYQQTPGQGLQFLFEYFSETQRNKGNFPGRFSGRQFSNSRSEMNVSTLELGDSALYLCASSLGQEGNTIYFGEGSWLTVV.

This chain connects TRBV6-4 to TRBJ1-1; no definite D call. V lost 4 bases, J lost 1 base, and 10 bases lay in between. This CDR3 region has 14 residues. CDR1 is MRHNA, CDR2 SNTAGT, per germline. For the CDR3, the DNA is TGTGCCAGCAGTGTCTCCTCCGGGAACACTGAAGCTTTCTTT. This sequence encodes CASSVSSGNTEAFF.

The chain joins TRBV29-1 to TRBJ2-7; TRBD1 agrees at 9 bases. The length of the CDR3 is 11 residues. J lost 6 bases, V lost 6 bases, and 3 bases had no gene match. Per germline, CDR1 SQVTM and CDR2 ANQGSEA. The CDR3 spells CSVNRGREQYF. CDR3 sequence (DNA): TGCAGCGTAAACAGGGGGCGCGAGCAGTACTTC.

The chain joins TRBV5-1 to TRBJ1-5; 7 bases fit TRBD1. The CDR3 is 15 residues long. Germline assignment: CDR1 SGHRS and CDR2 YFSETQ. J was trimmed by 1 base and V by 4 bases; bases with no gene match: 5. The CDR3 nucleotides are TGCGCCAGCAGCCCCGGACAGGAGAGCAATCAGCCCCAGCATTTT. Translating it yields CASSPGQESNQPQHF.

J is TRBJ2-1 and V is TRBV9; tentatively, D is TRBD1 (5 bases). The germline gives CDR1 SGDLS, CDR2 YYNGEE. The CDR3 extends over 15 amino acids. Trimming cost V 3 bases and J 5 bases, with 15 bases left between them. DNA of the CDR3: TGTGCCAGCAGCGGGGGCATCAACCCGAACAATGAGCAGTTCTTC. This codes for CASSGGINPNNEQFF.

This clone was recorded a few times. The chain joins TRBV6-5 to TRBJ1-5, with 8 nucleotides matching TRBD1. The V segment lost 6 bases and the J segment 3 bases; nucleotides outside the gene matches: 7. CDR3 length equals 15 residues. In germline, CDR1 is MNHEY, CDR2 SVGAGI. Here the CDR3 reads CASREDRVANQPQHF. In DNA, the CDR3 is TGTGCCAGCAGAGAGGACAGGGTGGCCAATCAGCCCCAGCATTTT.

The genes are TRBV5-1 and TRBJ2-7, with D possibly TRBD1 on 6 matching bases. The germline V and J ends were trimmed by 4 bases and 6 bases, with 17 bases remaining between them. Germline V lookup: CDR1 SGHRS, CDR2 YFSETQ. The CDR3 extends over 14 amino acids. The CDR3 nucleotides read TGCGCCAGCAGCGCAGACCCCGTAGGGGGCGAGCAGTACTTC. Translated: CASSADPVGGEQYF. Complete variable domain (other parts from reference TRBV5-1 and TRBJ2-7): KAGVTQTPRYLIKTRGQQVTLSCSPISGHRSVSWYQQTPGQGLQFLFEYFSETQRNKGNFPGRFSGRQFSNSRSEMNVSTLELGDSALYLCASSADPVGGEQYFGPGTRLTVT.

This rearrangement joins TRBV14 to TRBJ2-3; 13 nucleotides agree with TRBD2. Per the germline V gene, CDR1 is SGHDN and CDR2 is FVKESK. This CDR3 spans 16 amino acids. V lost 4 bases, J lost 3 bases, and 4 bases stayed unmatched. The CDR3 region has the DNA TGTGCCAGCAGCCCTCGACTAGCGGGGGGAACAGATACGCAGTATTTT. Protein: CASSPRLAGGTDTQYF.

This rearrangement joins TRBV12-3 or TRBV12-4 to TRBJ1-1; 8 bases fit TRBD1. The CDR3 has 13 amino acids. The junction had 6 bases not matched to a gene; V was cut back by 6 bases and J by 6 bases. CDR3 sequence reads: CASSPTGAAEAFF. In nucleotides, the CDR3 is TGTGCCAGCAGCCCGACAGGGGCCGCTGAAGCTTTCTTT.

The chain links TRBV5-1 to TRBJ2-1, with D possibly being TRBD2 (6 bases). The CDR3 covers 16 residues. Trimming stripped 5 bases from V and 1 base from J, with 16 bases between. Germline-derived CDR1 and CDR2 are SGHRS and YFSETQ. CDR3 in amino acids: CASSGASAQSYNEQFF. The CDR3, as DNA: TGCGCCAGCAGTGGGGCTAGCGCCCAATCCTACAATGAGCAGTTCTTC.

V usage is TRBV19 and J usage is TRBJ1-5; 9 positions match TRBD1. The CDR3 has 16 residues. V trimming: 9 bases; J trimming: 3 bases; junction bases outside the gene matches: 12. CDR1 is LNHDA, CDR2 SQIVND, per germline (reference sequence). The CDR3 here is CASRPGQGDSNQPQHF. The CDR3 region has the DNA TGTGCCAGCCGACCGGGACAGGGTGATTCCAATCAGCCCCAGCATTTT.

The chain is built from TRBV18 and TRBJ1-2; D not certain. The V end lost 0 bases, the J end lost 0 bases, and 17 bases lay between the germline ends. There are 18 residues in the CDR3. Germline V lookup: CDR1 KGHSH, CDR2 LQKENI. In DNA, the CDR3 is TGTGCCAGCTCACCACCGTCCGGGAGACCCCCTTCTAACTATGGCTACACCTTC. Its protein product is CASSPPSGRPPSNYGYTF.